This TCR beta chain comes out of a study of OX40 agonist ivuxolimab in advanced cancers. Profiled with immunoSEQ multiplex PCR; TCRdb holds only in-frame clones, not every one. Among approximately 89,000 clones listed, under 95% were seen once. This specimen was CD4+ or CD8+ T cells sorted from blood, taken in a trial of the OX40 agonist ivuxolimab. The clonotype was recovered from an adult with an advanced solid tumor such as melanoma, head and neck, liver or kidney cancer.

CDR3 in DNA: TGTGCCAGCAGCTCGATGGGGCAGAAAGCCTACGAGCAGTACTTC. This gives the protein CASSSMGQKAYEQYF. This chain connects TRBV7-2 to TRBJ2-7; D may be TRBD1 (5 bases). With 4 bases removed from V and 2 bases from J, the gap between germline ends came to 15 bases. There are 15 residues in the CDR3. Germline V gives CDR1 SGHTA, CDR2 FQGNSA.